This is a list of T cell receptor beta chains from one sample in a study of control samples from healthy donors and cancer patients. Produced via immunoSEQ multiplex PCR; TCRdb's table is partial and in-frame only. Of 120,000 to 150,000 clones in the sample, roughly 94% were seen once. Sequenced: blood. The origin of the receptors is a man between 40 and 49 years old in good health. CDR3s include the opening cysteine and the closing phenylalanine or tryptophan. The D gene is left open where the match is weak. Clone size is not always given. Where it is, it says once, few, many or a class for expanded clones.

V,J,D,size,CDR3,DNA
TRBV4-2,TRBJ2-2,NA,once,CASSQDDGGGSTGELFF,TGTGCCAGCAGCCAAGACGATGGAGGGGGAAGCACCGGGGAGCTGTTTTTT
TRBV2,TRBJ2-6,TRBD2,NA,CASIGLAGGPYGANVLTF,TGTGCCAGCATTGGACTAGCGGGGGGGCCTTATGGGGCCAACGTCCTGACTTTC
TRBV6-1,TRBJ2-7,NA,many,CASSESIGGPSREQYF,TGTGCCAGCAGTGAAAGTATAGGGGGTCCTTCTCGGGAGCAGTACTTC
TRBV6-6,TRBJ2-7,NA,NA,CASSPRYEQYF,TGTGCCAGCAGCCCTAGATACGAGCAGTACTTC
TRBV9,TRBJ1-3,NA,once,CASSAFFFPGQPILHSGNTIYF,TGTGCCAGCAGCGCCTTTTTTTTTCCGGGCCAGCCTATACTTCACTCTGGAAACACCATATATTTT
TRBV6-5,TRBJ2-7,TRBD2,NA,CASRETSGSSYEQYF,TGTGCCAGCAGGGAGACTAGCGGGAGCTCCTACGAGCAGTACTTC
TRBV29-1,TRBJ1-1,TRBD1,NA,CSDVRGRAAFF,TGCAGCGACGTCAGGGGGCGGGCTGCTTTCTTT
TRBV5-6,TRBJ2-2,NA,NA,CASSLDRRLDPNTGELFF,TGTGCCAGCAGCTTGGACAGGCGCCTCGACCCTAACACCGGGGAGCTGTTTTTT
TRBV18,TRBJ2-3,TRBD2,NA,CASSPPGLAPDTQYF,TGTGCCAGCTCACCTCCGGGACTAGCGCCAGATACGCAGTATTTT
TRBV7-2,TRBJ1-2,TRBD1,once,CASSTTGGGYGYTF,TGTGCCAGCAGCACGACAGGGGGCGGCTATGGCTACACCTTC
TRBV14,TRBJ2-2,NA,few,CASSQDLQWGTGELFF,TGTGCCAGCAGCCAAGATCTCCAATGGGGAACCGGGGAGCTGTTTTTT
TRBV19,TRBJ1-5,NA,NA,CASSPHTRANQPQHF,TGTGCCAGTAGTCCTCATACTAGGGCCAATCAGCCCCAGCATTTT
TRBV19,TRBJ2-2,TRBD1,NA,CASTSQGMVTGELFF,TGTGCCAGTACCTCACAGGGGATGGTCACCGGGGAGCTGTTTTTT
TRBV5-1,TRBJ1-4,NA,NA,CASSSRGYNEKLFF,TGCGCCAGCAGCTCCAGGGGATACAATGAAAAACTGTTTTTT
TRBV7-9,TRBJ1-2,TRBD1,NA,CASSPWDRGIYGYTF,TGTGCCAGCAGCCCGTGGGACAGGGGCATCTATGGCTACACCTTC
TRBV19,TRBJ1-3,TRBD1,NA,CASSPRGQGSGNTIYF,TGTGCCAGTAGTCCCCGGGGACAGGGGTCTGGAAACACCATATATTTT
TRBV6-5,TRBJ1-5,NA,once,CASSYLVGNQPQHF,TGTGCCAGCAGTTACCTCGTCGGCAATCAGCCCCAGCATTTT
TRBV4-2,TRBJ2-1,TRBD2,NA,CASSRRLAGADYNEQFF,TGTGCCAGCAGCCGTAGACTAGCGGGGGCCGACTACAATGAGCAGTTCTTC
TRBV14,TRBJ2-2,NA,NA,CASSVQGTGELFF,TGTGCCAGCAGCGTACAAGGGACCGGGGAGCTGTTTTTT
TRBV6-2/TRBV6-3,TRBJ2-7,TRBD1,NA,CASIPGQGKYEQYF,TGTGCCAGCATCCCGGGACAGGGAAAGTACGAGCAGTACTTC
TRBV5-5,TRBJ1-2,NA,NA,CASSLGGPGYTF,TGTGCCAGCAGCTTGGGAGGTCCCGGCTACACCTTC
TRBV5-1,TRBJ1-5,TRBD1,NA,CASSAGTGESYQPQHF,TGCGCCAGCAGCGCCGGGACAGGGGAATCCTATCAGCCCCAGCATTTT
TRBV4-1,TRBJ1-2,TRBD1,NA,CASSTRTGGADNGYTF,TGCGCCAGCAGCACCCGGACAGGGGGCGCGGATAATGGCTACACCTTC
TRBV7-6,TRBJ2-3,NA,NA,CASSFRTSISTDTQYF,TGTGCCAGCAGCTTCCGAACATCGATCAGCACAGATACGCAGTATTTT
TRBV9,TRBJ2-1,TRBD2,NA,CASRGSGGSQFF,TGTGCCAGCAGGGGTAGCGGGGGATCCCAGTTCTTC
TRBV27,TRBJ2-7,TRBD1,NA,CASRSGTGSYEQYF,TGTGCCAGCAGATCCGGGACAGGGTCCTACGAGCAGTACTTC
TRBV10-3,TRBJ2-7,NA,NA,CAISDTYEQYF,TGTGCCATCAGTGACACCTACGAGCAGTACTTC
TRBV18,TRBJ2-7,NA,few,CASSLQGDSYEQYF,TGTGCCAGCTCACTACAGGGAGATAGTTACGAGCAGTACTTC
TRBV7-9,TRBJ2-3,TRBD2,NA,CASSLEAGRTDTQYF,TGTGCCAGCAGCTTAGAAGCGGGGAGGACAGATACGCAGTATTTT
TRBV6-6,TRBJ1-5,NA,NA,CASSHSAQHF,TGTGCCAGCAGTCACTCAGCCCAGCATTTT
TRBV5-1,TRBJ1-1,NA,NA,CASSFAGITEAFF,TGCGCCAGCAGCTTTGCCGGGATCACTGAAGCTTTCTTT
TRBV19,TRBJ1-2,NA,NA,CASSILGPGYGYTF,TGTGCCAGTAGTATATTGGGGCCGGGGTATGGCTACACCTTC
TRBV12-3/TRBV12-4,TRBJ2-1,NA,NA,CASSGQTGREQFF,TGTGCCAGCAGTGGACAGACGGGGCGGGAGCAGTTCTTC
TRBV5-1,TRBJ1-1,NA,NA,CASSLGGGGTEAFF,TGCGCCAGCAGCTTGGGGGGGGGAGGGACTGAAGCTTTCTTT
TRBV6-5,TRBJ2-1,TRBD1,NA,CASRSTGARGLFF,TGTGCCAGCAGGTCAACAGGGGCCAGGGGGTTGTTCTTC
TRBV14,TRBJ2-5,NA,NA,CASSIRGWGTQYF,TGTGCCAGCAGCATCAGGGGTTGGGGGACCCAGTACTTC
TRBV11-2,TRBJ2-7,NA,once,CASSTSSQSSYEQYF,TGTGCCAGCAGCACTAGTAGTCAGAGCTCCTACGAGCAGTACTTC